A selection of T cell receptor beta chains follows, all from one sample in a study of regulatory T cells in long-lasting Graves disease. A single record per CDR3 protein comes from TCRdb applying MiXCR to the multiplex PCR reads. The sample yields fewer than 500,000 distinct CDR3 sequences, about a sixth seen once. A further study also used this sample, focusing on T cells in Graves' hyperthyroidism and ophthalmopathy.

The specimen comprised peripheral blood mononuclear cells (PBMCs), sampled at new diagnosis, from a patient treated with antithyroid drugs. The receptors derive from a man aged 40-49 years with Graves disease. Each CDR3 is given with its conserved first and last residue. The D gene is left open where the match is weak. For some rows the clone size is stated as once, few or many, or as a class when expanded; others skip it.

CDR3 length: 15
clone size: NA
J gene: TRBJ1-6
D gene: NA
V gene: TRBV6-1
CDR3 protein: CASSDAGRYNSPLHF
CDR3 DNA: TGTGCCAGCAGTGATGCAGGGCGGTATAATTCACCCCTCCACTTT

CDR3 length: 15
clone size: NA
J gene: TRBJ2-1
D gene: NA
V gene: TRBV9
CDR3 protein: CASSGGGGESNEQFF
CDR3 DNA: TGTGCCAGCAGCGGAGGGGGGGGCGAGTCCAATGAGCAGTTCTTC

CDR3 length: 17
clone size: many
J gene: TRBJ2-1
D gene: TRBD2
V gene: TRBV27
CDR3 protein: CASSPLDIAGGSNEQFF
CDR3 DNA: TGTGCCAGCAGTCCATTAGACATAGCGGGAGGCTCCAATGAGCAGTTCTTC

CDR3 length: 16
clone size: many
J gene: TRBJ2-1
D gene: TRBD2
V gene: TRBV7-3
CDR3 protein: CASSLMAGRGYNEQFF
CDR3 DNA: TGTGCCAGCAGCTTAATGGCCGGGAGGGGCTACAATGAGCAGTTCTTC

CDR3 length: 16
clone size: many
J gene: TRBJ2-3
D gene: TRBD2
V gene: TRBV7-9
CDR3 protein: CASNIRLAGAADTQYF
CDR3 DNA: TGTGCCAGCAACATCAGACTAGCGGGTGCCGCAGATACGCAGTATTTT

CDR3 length: 15
clone size: many
J gene: TRBJ2-7
D gene: NA
V gene: TRBV5-1
CDR3 protein: CASSWVAINSYEQYF
CDR3 DNA: TGCGCCAGCAGCTGGGTGGCCATAAACTCCTACGAGCAGTACTTC

CDR3 length: 14
clone size: many
J gene: TRBJ2-5
D gene: TRBD2
V gene: TRBV20-1
CDR3 protein: CSAPSSGSSETQYF
CDR3 DNA: TGCAGTGCTCCCTCTAGCGGGAGCTCTGAGACCCAGTACTTC

CDR3 length: 12
clone size: many
J gene: TRBJ2-4
D gene: NA
V gene: TRBV3-1
CDR3 protein: CASSQGIGIQYF
CDR3 DNA: TGTGCCAGCAGCCAAGGAATCGGCATTCAGTACTTC

CDR3 length: 16
clone size: many
J gene: TRBJ1-5
D gene: NA
V gene: TRBV28
CDR3 protein: CASSLLRRSTRQPQHF
CDR3 DNA: TGTGCCAGCAGTTTGCTCCGACGGAGCACCCGTCAGCCCCAGCATTTT

CDR3 length: 14
clone size: few
J gene: TRBJ2-5
D gene: NA
V gene: TRBV24-1
CDR3 protein: CATRARVYQETQYF
CDR3 DNA: TGTGCCACCCGAGCACGAGTGTACCAAGAGACCCAGTACTTC

CDR3 length: 11
clone size: NA
J gene: TRBJ1-1
D gene: NA
V gene: TRBV12-3/TRBV12-4
CDR3 protein: CASSPGRGAFF
CDR3 DNA: TGTGCCAGCAGTCCGGGACGGGGGGCTTTCTTT

CDR3 length: 15
clone size: many
J gene: TRBJ2-5
D gene: NA
V gene: TRBV7-9
CDR3 protein: CASSLVRSREETQYF
CDR3 DNA: TGTGCCAGCAGCTTAGTCAGGTCCAGGGAAGAGACCCAGTACTTC

CDR3 length: 16
clone size: many
J gene: TRBJ1-4
D gene: NA
V gene: TRBV11-2
CDR3 protein: CASSLSPGQGLEKLFF
CDR3 DNA: TGTGCCAGCAGCTTAAGCCCCGGGCAGGGACTGGAAAAACTGTTTTTT

CDR3 length: 13
clone size: few
J gene: TRBJ1-1
D gene: NA
V gene: TRBV12-5
CDR3 protein: CASGLVFDTEAFF
CDR3 DNA: TGTGCTAGTGGTTTGGTATTTGACACTGAAGCTTTCTTT

CDR3 length: 16
clone size: many
J gene: TRBJ2-7
D gene: TRBD2
V gene: TRBV28
CDR3 protein: CASSSSGTSVYYEQYF
CDR3 DNA: TGTGCCAGCAGTTCATCCGGGACTAGCGTCTACTACGAGCAGTACTTC

CDR3 length: 16
clone size: NA
J gene: TRBJ1-3
D gene: NA
V gene: TRBV19
CDR3 protein: CASRSPRQASGNTIYF
CDR3 DNA: TGTGCCAGTAGAAGTCCGCGACAGGCCTCTGGAAACACCATATATTTT

CDR3 length: 13
clone size: many
J gene: TRBJ1-2
D gene: TRBD1
V gene: TRBV28
CDR3 protein: CASSVGTVDGYTF
CDR3 DNA: TGTGCCAGCAGTGTCGGGACAGTCGATGGCTACACCTTC

CDR3 length: 13
clone size: NA
J gene: TRBJ1-5
D gene: NA
V gene: TRBV6-1
CDR3 protein: CASRPVMHQPQHF
CDR3 DNA: TGTGCCAGCAGGCCGGTAATGCATCAGCCCCAGCATTTT

CDR3 length: 12
clone size: many
J gene: TRBJ2-1
D gene: NA
V gene: TRBV12-3/TRBV12-4
CDR3 protein: CATRAASNEQFF
CDR3 DNA: TGTGCCACCAGGGCCGCATCGAATGAGCAGTTCTTC

CDR3 length: 12
clone size: NA
J gene: TRBJ1-1
D gene: NA
V gene: TRBV2
CDR3 protein: CASSEAGAEAFF
CDR3 DNA: TGTGCCAGCAGTGAAGCCGGGGCTGAAGCTTTCTTT

CDR3 length: 14
clone size: many
J gene: TRBJ1-1
D gene: TRBD1
V gene: TRBV28
CDR3 protein: CASKQGGGRTEAFF
CDR3 DNA: TGTGCCAGCAAACAAGGAGGGGGCCGCACTGAAGCTTTCTTT

CDR3 length: 13
clone size: many
J gene: TRBJ2-5
D gene: NA
V gene: TRBV30
CDR3 protein: CAWSGGSQETQYF
CDR3 DNA: TGTGCCTGGAGTGGGGGCAGCCAAGAGACCCAGTACTTC

CDR3 length: 15
clone size: many
J gene: TRBJ2-5
D gene: TRBD1
V gene: TRBV6-1
CDR3 protein: CASSEMQGAGETQYF
CDR3 DNA: TGTGCCAGCAGTGAAATGCAGGGGGCTGGTGAGACCCAGTACTTC

CDR3 length: 14
clone size: NA
J gene: TRBJ2-5
D gene: NA
V gene: TRBV12-3/TRBV12-4
CDR3 protein: CASSSRRGLETQYF
CDR3 DNA: TGTGCCAGCAGCTCCCGACGTGGCCTCGAGACCCAGTACTTC

CDR3 length: 16
clone size: many
J gene: TRBJ2-2
D gene: NA
V gene: TRBV18
CDR3 protein: CASSPQHSPSAGELFF
CDR3 DNA: TGTGCCAGCTCACCACAGCACTCCCCGTCGGCCGGGGAGCTGTTTTTT

CDR3 length: 16
clone size: few
J gene: TRBJ1-2
D gene: TRBD1
V gene: TRBV28
CDR3 protein: CASRPNRGKKDYGYTF
CDR3 DNA: TGTGCCAGCAGGCCGAACAGGGGGAAAAAGGACTATGGCTACACCTTC

CDR3 length: 16
clone size: NA
J gene: TRBJ2-6
D gene: NA
V gene: TRBV2
CDR3 protein: CAIIVGNLFGANVLTF
CDR3 DNA: TGTGCCATCATAGTCGGGAACCTCTTTGGGGCCAACGTCCTGACTTTC

CDR3 length: 14
clone size: many
J gene: TRBJ2-1
D gene: TRBD2
V gene: TRBV6-2/TRBV6-3
CDR3 protein: CASSTSGSPNEQFF
CDR3 DNA: TGTGCCAGCAGTACTAGCGGGAGCCCCAATGAGCAGTTCTTC

CDR3 length: 15
clone size: many
J gene: TRBJ2-7
D gene: NA
V gene: TRBV20-1
CDR3 protein: CSALRFGVSSYEQYF
CDR3 DNA: TGCAGTGCACTTAGATTTGGCGTGAGCTCCTACGAGCAGTACTTC

CDR3 length: 15
clone size: NA
J gene: TRBJ2-5
D gene: TRBD2
V gene: TRBV24-1
CDR3 protein: CATSDWLAGVETQYF
CDR3 DNA: TGTGCCACCAGTGATTGGCTAGCGGGAGTAGAGACCCAGTACTTC

CDR3 length: 15
clone size: many
J gene: TRBJ1-3
D gene: NA
V gene: TRBV28
CDR3 protein: CASSPYGSSGNTIYF
CDR3 DNA: TGTGCCAGCAGTCCTTATGGAAGCTCTGGAAACACCATATATTTT

CDR3 length: 13
clone size: many
J gene: TRBJ1-1
D gene: NA
V gene: TRBV5-1
CDR3 protein: CASSGGQGTEAFF
CDR3 DNA: TGCGCCAGCAGCGGGGGACAAGGGACTGAAGCTTTCTTT

CDR3 length: 12
clone size: many
J gene: TRBJ1-4
D gene: NA
V gene: TRBV30
CDR3 protein: CAWDRNNEKLFF
CDR3 DNA: TGTGCCTGGGACAGGAATAATGAAAAACTGTTTTTT

CDR3 length: 15
clone size: NA
J gene: TRBJ2-7
D gene: NA
V gene: TRBV4-1
CDR3 protein: CASSQVARDSYEQYF
CDR3 DNA: TGCGCCAGCAGCCAAGTGGCCAGAGACTCCTACGAGCAGTACTTC

CDR3 length: 15
clone size: many
J gene: TRBJ2-1
D gene: NA
V gene: TRBV3-1
CDR3 protein: CASSQEGTSYNEQFF
CDR3 DNA: TGTGCCAGCAGCCAAGAAGGGACTTCCTACAATGAGCAGTTCTTC

CDR3 length: 15
clone size: many
J gene: TRBJ1-6
D gene: NA
V gene: TRBV28
CDR3 protein: CASRVSTSYNSPLHF
CDR3 DNA: TGTGCCAGCAGAGTGTCGACAAGTTATAATTCACCCCTCCACTTT

CDR3 length: 15
clone size: NA
J gene: TRBJ1-4
D gene: NA
V gene: TRBV10-2
CDR3 protein: CASSGTDSYGEKLFF
CDR3 DNA: TGCGCCAGCAGCGGGACGGACTCTTACGGTGAAAAACTGTTTTTT

CDR3 length: 14
clone size: many
J gene: TRBJ1-2
D gene: TRBD1
V gene: TRBV11-1
CDR3 protein: CASSMGTGSYGYTF
CDR3 DNA: TGTGCCAGCAGCATGGGGACAGGGTCCTATGGCTACACCTTC

CDR3 length: 12
clone size: many
J gene: TRBJ2-7
D gene: TRBD1
V gene: TRBV2
CDR3 protein: CASGGQAYEQYF
CDR3 DNA: TGTGCCAGCGGGGGACAGGCCTACGAGCAGTACTTC

CDR3 length: 14
clone size: few
J gene: TRBJ2-3
D gene: NA
V gene: TRBV6-4
CDR3 protein: CASSEEGGTDTQYF
CDR3 DNA: TGTGCCAGCAGTGAAGAGGGGGGCACAGATACGCAGTATTTT

CDR3 length: 12
clone size: many
J gene: TRBJ2-7
D gene: NA
V gene: TRBV7-9
CDR3 protein: CASSFSPYEQYF
CDR3 DNA: TGTGCCAGCAGCTTTTCCCCTTACGAGCAGTACTTC

CDR3 length: 13
clone size: many
J gene: TRBJ1-4
D gene: NA
V gene: TRBV20-1
CDR3 protein: CSARGPSSEKLFF
CDR3 DNA: TGCAGTGCTAGAGGGCCAAGTAGTGAAAAACTGTTTTTT

CDR3 length: 19
clone size: NA
J gene: TRBJ2-1
D gene: TRBD2
V gene: TRBV24-1
CDR3 protein: CATSDLPLAGGGIYNEQFF
CDR3 DNA: TGTGCCACCAGTGATTTGCCTCTAGCGGGCGGGGGGATATACAATGAGCAGTTCTTC

CDR3 length: 17
clone size: NA
J gene: TRBJ2-6
D gene: TRBD2
V gene: TRBV5-5
CDR3 protein: CASSPPSGRSGANVLTF
CDR3 DNA: TGTGCCAGCAGCCCACCTAGCGGGAGGTCTGGGGCCAACGTCCTGACTTTC

CDR3 length: 12
clone size: many
J gene: TRBJ2-1
D gene: TRBD2
V gene: TRBV7-3
CDR3 protein: CASSLGTSRQFF
CDR3 DNA: TGTGCCAGCAGCTTAGGGACTAGCAGACAGTTCTTC

CDR3 length: 13
clone size: NA
J gene: TRBJ2-2
D gene: NA
V gene: TRBV14
CDR3 protein: CASSQALGGELFF
CDR3 DNA: TGTGCCAGCAGCCAAGCCCTAGGCGGGGAGCTGTTTTTT

CDR3 length: 14
clone size: NA
J gene: TRBJ2-1
D gene: NA
V gene: TRBV3-1
CDR3 protein: CASSQEPRGNEQFF
CDR3 DNA: TGTGCCAGCAGCCAAGAGCCGCGGGGCAATGAGCAGTTCTTC

CDR3 length: 14
clone size: many
J gene: TRBJ2-3
D gene: TRBD2
V gene: TRBV20-1
CDR3 protein: CSATTSGGTDTQYF
CDR3 DNA: TGCAGTGCTACGACTAGCGGGGGCACAGATACGCAGTATTTT

CDR3 length: 15
clone size: many
J gene: TRBJ2-7
D gene: NA
V gene: TRBV6-1
CDR3 protein: CASSPGRHISYEQYF
CDR3 DNA: TGTGCCAGCAGCCCGGGACGTCATATCTCCTACGAGCAGTACTTC

CDR3 length: 15
clone size: NA
J gene: TRBJ2-1
D gene: TRBD2
V gene: TRBV11-2
CDR3 protein: CASSLDSGSTNEQFF
CDR3 DNA: TGTGCCAGCAGCTTGGACAGCGGGAGTACAAATGAGCAGTTCTTC

CDR3 length: 15
clone size: NA
J gene: TRBJ2-1
D gene: NA
V gene: TRBV5-1
CDR3 protein: CASSWTQSSYNEQFF
CDR3 DNA: TGCGCCAGCAGCTGGACCCAAAGCTCCTACAATGAGCAGTTCTTC

CDR3 length: 17
clone size: many
J gene: TRBJ2-3
D gene: TRBD2
V gene: TRBV12-3/TRBV12-4
CDR3 protein: CASSFGRTSGRTDTQYF
CDR3 DNA: TGTGCCAGCAGTTTCGGGAGGACTAGCGGGAGGACAGATACGCAGTATTTT

CDR3 length: 15
clone size: many
J gene: TRBJ2-7
D gene: TRBD2
V gene: TRBV24-1
CDR3 protein: CATSDGLAGGNEQYF
CDR3 DNA: TGTGCCACCAGTGATGGACTAGCGGGAGGGAACGAGCAGTACTTC

CDR3 length: 16
clone size: many
J gene: TRBJ2-5
D gene: TRBD2
V gene: TRBV20-1
CDR3 protein: CSAPSTSGRVGETQYF
CDR3 DNA: TGCAGTGCTCCATCGACTAGCGGGAGGGTAGGAGAGACCCAGTACTTC

CDR3 length: 16
clone size: NA
J gene: TRBJ1-4
D gene: NA
V gene: TRBV5-6
CDR3 protein: CASSWGVGNNGEKLFF
CDR3 DNA: TGTGCCAGCAGCTGGGGGGTCGGCAATAATGGAGAAAAACTGTTTTTT

CDR3 length: 15
clone size: NA
J gene: TRBJ1-2
D gene: NA
V gene: TRBV7-9
CDR3 protein: CASSSYGQTNYGYTF
CDR3 DNA: TGTGCCAGCAGCTCTTACGGACAGACTAACTATGGCTACACCTTC

CDR3 length: 12
clone size: many
J gene: TRBJ2-4
D gene: NA
V gene: TRBV6-1
CDR3 protein: CASSEQDSPQYF
CDR3 DNA: TGTGCCAGCAGTGAACAGGACAGCCCCCAGTACTTC

CDR3 length: 12
clone size: many
J gene: TRBJ2-1
D gene: TRBD1
V gene: TRBV29-1
CDR3 protein: CRVDRGQNEQFF
CDR3 DNA: TGCAGAGTAGACAGGGGGCAGAATGAGCAGTTCTTC

CDR3 length: 14
clone size: many
J gene: TRBJ2-1
D gene: NA
V gene: TRBV24-1
CDR3 protein: CATSDNRDWDEQFF
CDR3 DNA: TGTGCCACCAGTGATAACCGGGACTGGGATGAGCAGTTCTTC

CDR3 length: 13
clone size: NA
J gene: TRBJ2-5
D gene: TRBD1
V gene: TRBV7-3
CDR3 protein: CASSADQGATQYF
CDR3 DNA: TGTGCCAGCAGCGCGGATCAGGGGGCGACCCAGTACTTC